This T cell receptor (beta chain) was sequenced in a study of spatial heterogeneity in lung cancer. This clonotype was detected many times. Every molecule of TCR cDNA had its own unique molecular identifier. Via MiXCR, TCRdb re-called the 5' RACE reads, giving one row per CDR3 protein. The sample has about 35,000 distinct CDR3 sequences, roughly 3% seen once. Time point described: sample taken at primary tumor resection. The receptor's source is a male donor with early-stage non-small cell lung cancer. The sequenced sample was normal lung tissue next to the tumor, obtained at surgery.

In DNA, the CDR3 is TGTGCCAGCACGCCCCAATTGGGGAATGAAAAACTGTTTTTT. As protein: CASTPQLGNEKLFF. V is TRBV2 and J is TRBJ1-4, with unresolved D. There are 14 residues in the CDR3. Per germline, CDR1 SNHLY and CDR2 FYNNEI. Deletions cut 7 bases from V and 5 bases from J, with 14 bases between.